This T cell receptor beta chain was obtained from a study of response to subunit inactivated influenza vaccine (dated by TCRdb to 2016 to 2019). In the study overall: Deep quantitative T cell receptor repertoire profiling was used in the study to track responses to a trivalent subunit inactivated influenza vaccine.

Broader findings and caveats from the paper: According to the authors, only a limited number of new T cells may be recruited by each seasonal influenza vaccination.

The CDR3 numbers 16 residues from cysteine through phenylalanine. The DNA shown is the 48-base CDR3, in frame from base 1. The library relied on RT-PCR. Sequencing relied on an Illumina HiSeq 2500. The raw public reads went through TCRdb reprocessing: fastp at Q25, MiXCR clone calling, in-frame beta chains kept. Rows matching on CDR3 protein sequence are summarized as one entry with the most common DNA and genes. This sample gives 500,000 to 750,000 distinct CDR3 sequences in total; 12% to 15% of them show up just once. The ten largest account for over 8.5% of the sample. As concerns this clonotype: Its recognized antigen is unknown. Base qualities were left out, and no much larger clone turns up one base away.

The chain is assembled from TRBV12-2 and TRBJ2-7. TRBV12-2 is described as a pseudogene. The sequencing used PBMCs from blood, collected roughly 13 days after vaccination. The sequence was collected from a man aged 45-65 years who received an inactivated influenza vaccine. Donor details come from another sample of the same person, matched by shared clones. For the CDR3, the sequence is CASRLALKGASYEQYF. The DNA sequence follows: TGTGCAAGTCGCTTAGCGCTAAAAGGGGCATCCTACGAGCAGTACTTC.